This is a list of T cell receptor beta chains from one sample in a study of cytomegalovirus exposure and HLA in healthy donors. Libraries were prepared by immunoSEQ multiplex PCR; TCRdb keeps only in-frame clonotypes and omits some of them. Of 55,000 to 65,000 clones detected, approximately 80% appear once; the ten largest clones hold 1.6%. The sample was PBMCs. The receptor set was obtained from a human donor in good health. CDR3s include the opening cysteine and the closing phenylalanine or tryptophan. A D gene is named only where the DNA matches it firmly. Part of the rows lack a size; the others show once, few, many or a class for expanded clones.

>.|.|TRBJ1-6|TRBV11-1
CASSLAGSPLHF
TGTGCCAGCAGCTTAGCGGGCTCACCCCTCCACTTT
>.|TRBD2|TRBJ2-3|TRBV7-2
CASSPRGSGIGSDTQYF
TGTGCCAGCAGCCCGCGAGGGAGCGGGATAGGTTCAGATACGCAGTATTTT
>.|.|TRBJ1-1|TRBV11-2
CASSLDTPGFATEAFF
TGTGCCAGCAGCTTAGACACCCCAGGGTTTGCCACTGAAGCTTTCTTT
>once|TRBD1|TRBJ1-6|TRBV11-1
CASSLRSGGSSPLHF
TGTGCCAGCAGCTTAAGGTCAGGGGGTAGTTCACCCCTCCACTTT
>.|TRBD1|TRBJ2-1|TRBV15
CATSRTGQFNEQFF
TGTGCCACCAGCAGAACGGGACAGTTCAATGAGCAGTTCTTC
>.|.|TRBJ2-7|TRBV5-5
CASSLGSPKGGQYF
TGTGCCAGCAGCTTGGGAAGCCCTAAAGGGGGGCAGTACTTC
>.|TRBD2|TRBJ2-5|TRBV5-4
CASSLPAGGGETQYF
TGTGCCAGCAGCTTGCCTGCGGGAGGGGGGGAGACCCAGTACTTC
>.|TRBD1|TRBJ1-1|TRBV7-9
CASSLMGQALPNTEAFF
TGTGCCAGCAGCTTGATGGGACAGGCTCTTCCAAACACTGAAGCTTTCTTT
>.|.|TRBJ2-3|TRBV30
CAWKRSTDTQYF
TGTGCCTGGAAGAGGAGCACAGATACGCAGTATTTT
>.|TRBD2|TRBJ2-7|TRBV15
CATRRTSGGAEQYF
TGTGCCACCAGACGGACTAGCGGGGGGGCCGAGCAGTACTTC
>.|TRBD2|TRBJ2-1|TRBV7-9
CASSLGLAGRNEQFF
TGTGCCAGCAGCTTAGGACTAGCGGGACGCAATGAGCAGTTCTTC
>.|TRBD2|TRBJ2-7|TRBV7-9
CASSLRPRGEIGEQYF
TGTGCCAGCAGCTTACGCCCACGGGGGGAAATCGGCGAGCAGTACTTC
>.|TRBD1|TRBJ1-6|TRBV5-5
CASSLRGQGAGNSPLHF
TGTGCCAGCAGCTTGAGAGGACAGGGGGCTGGTAATTCACCCCTCCACTTT
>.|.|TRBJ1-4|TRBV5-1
CASSYDREPTTNEKLFF
TGCGCCAGCAGCTATGACAGAGAACCAACAACTAATGAAAAACTGTTTTTT
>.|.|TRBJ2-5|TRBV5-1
CASSLSNDGMETQYF
TGCGCCAGCAGCTTGAGTAACGACGGGATGGAGACCCAGTACTTC
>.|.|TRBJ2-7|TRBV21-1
CAVITYEQYF
TGTGCCGTCATCACCTACGAGCAGTACTTC
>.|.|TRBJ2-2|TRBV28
CASSSGITGELFF
TGTGCCAGCAGTTCGGGGATTACCGGGGAGCTGTTTTTT
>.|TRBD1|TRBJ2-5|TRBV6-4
CASSDSIQQGQKETQYF
TGTGCCAGCAGTGACTCGATTCAGCAGGGACAGAAAGAGACCCAGTACTTC
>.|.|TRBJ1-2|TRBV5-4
CASSHSTPQEPYGYTF
TGTGCCAGCAGCCATAGCACCCCACAGGAGCCCTATGGCTACACCTTC
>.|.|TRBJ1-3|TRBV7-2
CASSLPGGGLSGNTIYF
TGTGCCAGCAGCTTACCTGGGGGGGGGCTCTCTGGAAACACCATATATTTT
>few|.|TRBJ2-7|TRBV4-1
CASSRGLSYEQYF
TGCGCCAGCAGCCGAGGATTATCCTACGAGCAGTACTTC
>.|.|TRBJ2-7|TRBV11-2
CASSLGWQGYYEQYF
TGTGCCAGCAGCTTAGGTTGGCAGGGGTATTACGAGCAGTACTTC
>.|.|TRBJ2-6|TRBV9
CASSLASGANVLTF
TGTGCCAGCAGCTTAGCGTCTGGGGCCAACGTCCTGACTTTC
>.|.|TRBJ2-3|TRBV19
CASKPDGGDTQYF
TGTGCCAGTAAACCGGACGGGGGAGATACGCAGTATTTT
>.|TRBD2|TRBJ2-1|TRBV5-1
CASSPTGLAGGAEQFF
TGCGCCAGCAGCCCCACGGGACTAGCGGGAGGGGCTGAGCAGTTCTTC
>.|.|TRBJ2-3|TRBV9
CASSVAAGLGDTQYF
TGTGCCAGCAGCGTAGCGGCCGGCCTCGGGGATACGCAGTATTTT
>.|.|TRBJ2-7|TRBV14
CASSQVGGFSYEQYF
TGTGCCAGCAGCCAAGTTGGAGGGTTCTCCTACGAGCAGTACTTC
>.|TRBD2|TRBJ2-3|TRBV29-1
CSVPTSGVGDTQYF
TGCAGCGTACCTACTAGCGGGGTAGGCGATACGCAGTATTTT
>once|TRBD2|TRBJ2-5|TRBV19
CASSKRTSGGSETQYF
TGTGCCAGTAGTAAACGGACTAGCGGGGGATCAGAGACCCAGTACTTC
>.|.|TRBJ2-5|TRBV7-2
CASSLRRVETQYF
TGTGCCAGCAGCCTCCGCAGGGTAGAGACCCAGTACTTC
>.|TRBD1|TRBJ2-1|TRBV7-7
CASSLTDRTNEQFF
TGTGCTAGCAGCCTAACGGACAGGACCAATGAGCAGTTCTTC
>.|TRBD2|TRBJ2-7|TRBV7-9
CASSLIPSGGGSYEQYF
TGTGCCAGCAGCTTAATACCCAGCGGGGGGGGTTCCTACGAGCAGTACTTC
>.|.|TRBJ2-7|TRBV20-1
CSARGGYEQYF
TGCAGTGCTAGAGGCGGCTACGAGCAGTACTTC
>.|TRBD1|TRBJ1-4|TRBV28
CASSPPDRENEKLFF
TGTGCCAGCAGTCCGCCGGACAGGGAGAATGAAAAACTGTTTTTT
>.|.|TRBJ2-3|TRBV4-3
CASSVSRAPDTQYF
TGCGCCAGCAGCGTTTCGCGGGCCCCGGATACGCAGTATTTT
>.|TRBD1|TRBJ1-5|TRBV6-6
CASSLLGQHNQPQHF
TGTGCCAGCAGTTTATTGGGACAGCACAATCAGCCCCAGCATTTT
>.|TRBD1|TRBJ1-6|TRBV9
CASSLRTGTRNSPLHF
TGTGCCAGCAGCCTTCGGACAGGCACCCGAAATTCACCCCTCCACTTT
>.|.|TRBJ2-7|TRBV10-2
CASSESPGYEQYF
TGCGCCAGCAGTGAGTCCCCGGGCTACGAGCAGTACTTC
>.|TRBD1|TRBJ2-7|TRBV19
CARDTGESYEQYF
TGTGCCAGAGATACAGGGGAATCCTACGAGCAGTACTTC
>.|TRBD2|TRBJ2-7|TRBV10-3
CAIKGAGSHSEQYF
TGTGCCATCAAGGGAGCGGGATCCCACTCCGAGCAGTACTTC
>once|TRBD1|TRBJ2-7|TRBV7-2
CASSRTGVYEQYF
TGTGCCAGCAGCCGAACAGGGGTCTACGAGCAGTACTTC
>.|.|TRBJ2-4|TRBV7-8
CASSLANRNIQYF
TGTGCCAGCAGCTTAGCTAACAGAAACATTCAGTACTTC
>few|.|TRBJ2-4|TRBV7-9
CASSLTGSSGKNIQYF
TGTGCCAGCAGCTTAACAGGTTCGAGTGGCAAAAACATTCAGTACTTC
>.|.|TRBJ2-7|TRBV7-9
CASSLALGLEHEQYF
TGTGCCAGCAGCTTAGCCCTGGGACTCGAACACGAGCAGTACTTC
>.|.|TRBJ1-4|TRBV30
CAWSGRESGEKLFF
TGTGCCTGGAGTGGAAGGGAGAGCGGCGAAAAACTGTTTTTT
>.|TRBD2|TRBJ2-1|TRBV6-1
CASSVTSGSGNEQFF
TGTGCCAGCAGTGTGACTAGCGGGAGCGGGAATGAGCAGTTCTTC
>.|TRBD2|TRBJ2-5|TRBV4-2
CASSRHHSKGTSGKETQYF
TGTGCCAGCAGCCGCCATCATTCGAAAGGGACTAGCGGTAAAGAGACCCAGTACTTC
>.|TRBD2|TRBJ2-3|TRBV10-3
CAISQLAGGSTDTQYF
TGTGCCATCAGCCAACTAGCGGGAGGGAGCACAGATACGCAGTATTTT
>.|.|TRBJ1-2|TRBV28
CASSFPGVPNYGYTF
TGTGCCAGCAGTTTTCCGGGGGTCCCTAACTATGGCTACACCTTC
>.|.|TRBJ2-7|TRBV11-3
CASSLGEGGEQYF
TGTGCCAGCAGCTTAGGAGAGGGTGGCGAGCAGTACTTC
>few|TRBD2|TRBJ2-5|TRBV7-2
CASSFGLLAGGQETQYF
TGTGCCAGCAGCTTTGGGTTACTAGCGGGGGGACAAGAGACCCAGTACTTC
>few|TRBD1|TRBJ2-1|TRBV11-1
CASSRGQFNEQFF
TGTGCCAGCAGCCGGGGACAGTTCAATGAGCAGTTCTTC
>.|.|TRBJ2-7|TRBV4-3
CASSQVGLATYEQYF
TGCGCCAGCAGCCAAGTCGGGCTAGCGACCTACGAGCAGTACTTC
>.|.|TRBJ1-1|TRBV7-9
CASSFDSEAFF
TGTGCCAGCAGCTTCGACAGTGAAGCTTTCTTT
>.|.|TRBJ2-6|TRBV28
CASSLNSRRGATGANVLTF
TGTGCCAGCAGTTTAAACTCTCGCCGGGGTGCGACGGGGGCCAACGTCCTGACTTTC